One and the same sample provided the 24 T cell receptor beta chains below, sequenced in a study of spatial heterogeneity in lung cancer. Findings and caveats of the study: Mutation counts in tumors were tracked by counts of expanded intratumoral alpha and beta TCRs.

TCRdb ran MiXCR on the 5' RACE reads and lists one entry per CDR3 protein. The sample records around 100,000 distinct CDR3 sequences, about 4.4% being singletons. The time point is: sample taken at primary tumor resection. For these receptors, no antigen is known. The sequencing here drew on lung tumor tissue, taken at surgery. These receptors came from a male donor with early-stage non-small cell lung cancer.

The sample holds a few counts of this clonotype. V is TRBV19 and J is TRBJ2-1; 8 bases map to TRBD1. The CDR3 loop spans 15 amino acids. CDR1 LNHDA and CDR2 SQIVND come from the germline V gene (reference sequence). The V segment lost 6 bases and the J segment 6 bases; nucleotides outside the gene matches: 10. In DNA, the CDR3 is TGTGCCAGTAGGACGACCGGGACAGGACCCAATGAGCAGTTCTTC. It encodes CASRTTGTGPNEQFF.

This clonotype has ten or more counts. The V and J genes are TRBV2 and TRBJ1-1; D unresolved. From germline, CDR1 is SNHLY and CDR2 FYNNEI. V was pared by 2 bases and J by 1 base, with 11 bases between. The CDR3 contains 15 residues. CDR3: CASSEWARQNTEAFF. CDR3 coding DNA: TGTGCCAGCAGTGAATGGGCCCGGCAGAACACTGAAGCTTTCTTT.

This clonotype has at least ten counts. This chain connects TRBV5-1 to TRBJ1-1; D is possibly TRBD1 (5 bases). CDR1 is SGHRS and CDR2 is YFSETQ in the germline V gene. The V end lost 7 bases, the J end lost 1 base, and 14 bases lay between the germline ends. The CDR3 is made up of 14 amino acids. The chain's CDR3 is CASRISGTNTEAFF. CDR3 coding DNA: TGCGCCAGCCGGATCTCAGGGACGAACACTGAAGCTTTCTTT.

This clonotype was detected many times. The gene calls are TRBV29-1 and TRBJ2-1; the D is unclear. The CDR3 length is 14 residues. Germline-derived CDR1 and CDR2 are SQVTM and ANQGSEA. The V end lost 6 bases, the J end lost 8 bases, and 20 bases lay between the germline ends. The CDR3 is CSVTPPSGRDEQFF. The CDR3 DNA reads as TGCAGCGTAACCCCACCTAGTGGTCGCGATGAGCAGTTCTTC.

This clonotype was seen at least ten times. The J gene is TRBJ1-1, the V gene TRBV7-9; no reliable D call. Germline loops: CDR1 SEHNR, CDR2 FQNEAQ (reference sequence). The CDR3 length is 13 residues. V lost 8 bases and J 4 bases, leaving 14 bases between the germline ends. CDR3 loop: CASRTGQLTEAFF. The DNA of the CDR3 is TGTGCCAGCCGGACCGGGCAACTCACTGAAGCTTTCTTT.

Many counts were recorded for this clonotype. The chain couples TRBV5-1 to TRBJ2-5; TRBD2 agrees at 8 bases. The CDR3 sequence is 16 residues long. J was trimmed by 1 base and V by 3 bases; bases with no gene match: 8. Germline CDR1 SGHRS, CDR2 YFSETQ. The CDR3 DNA reads TGCGCCAGCAGCTCGTACTTAGCGGGGACCCAAGAGACCCAGTACTTC. This gives the protein CASSSYLAGTQETQYF.

The V and J genes are TRBV18 and TRBJ1-1, with no clear D. With 5 bases removed from V and 3 bases from J, the gap between germline ends came to 16 bases. The germline V gene encodes CDR1 KGHSH and CDR2 LQKENI. This CDR3 has 15 residues. In nucleotides, the CDR3 is TGTGCCAGCTCAGATGCCCCAGAGGCATACACTGAAGCTTTCTTT. It encodes CASSDAPEAYTEAFF.

This clonotype appeared many times. The chain uses TRBV5-1 and TRBJ2-7; a weak D match, TRBD2 (6 bases). The V and J ends lost 0 bases and 4 bases respectively, with 11 bases between them. CDR3 size: 14 residues. Germline V gene data show CDR1 as SGHRS and CDR2 as YFSETQ. The DNA for the CDR3 is TGCGCCAGCAGCTTGGAAAATAGCGGATACGAGCAGTACTTC. It yields the protein CASSLENSGYEQYF.

This clonotype was counted a single time. A clone one base away is much larger, so this may be a read error. The chain joins TRBV2 to TRBJ2-5; unclear D gene. Germline V gives CDR1 SNHLY, CDR2 FYNNEI. This CDR3 is 14 amino acids long. CDR3 sequence (DNA): TGTGACAGCAGTGTTCCCAGCAGTCAAGAGACCCAGTACTTC. Its protein product is CDSSVPSSQETQYF.

This clonotype has just a few counts. The chain uses TRBV9 and TRBJ2-1; 8 nucleotides agree with TRBD1. V shed 0 bases, J shed 10 bases, and the junction held 3 bases outside the gene matches. CDR1 is SGDLS, CDR2 YYNGEE, per germline. The CDR3 sequence is 13 residues long. For the CDR3, the DNA is TGTGCCAGCAGCGTAGGGCGACAGGGGGAGCAGTTCTTC. It specifies CASSVGRQGEQFF.

This clonotype was detected only once. The CDR3 DNA is TGCGGCAGCACATACACCGGGGAGCTGTTTTTT. Translation: CGSTYTGELFF. The gene calls are TRBV29-1 and TRBJ2-2; D is unresolved. The germline V gene has CDR1 SQVTM and CDR2 ANQGSEA. This CDR3 is 11 amino acids long.

This clonotype was seen ten or more times. The chain is built from TRBV20-1 and TRBJ2-1, with TRBD2 identical over 12 bases. Germline CDR1 reads DFQATT; CDR2 reads SNEGSKA (reference sequence). V gave up 4 bases and J gave up 8 bases; unmatched junction bases: 12. CDR3 length equals 16 residues. CDR3 residues: CSANPRLAGVYDEQFF. The CDR3 DNA sequence: TGCAGTGCTAACCCGCGACTAGCGGGAGTTTACGATGAGCAGTTCTTC.

This clonotype was seen at least ten times. The chain joins TRBV5-1 to TRBJ2-4; a weak D match, TRBD2 (6 bases). The CDR3 loop spans 14 amino acids. From germline, CDR1 is SGHRS and CDR2 YFSETQ. V was shortened by 2 bases and J by 15 bases, with 21 bases between the two germline ends. The CDR3 bases are TGCGCCAGCAGCTTCACCCCCGGAGGGCAGTTCATGTACTTC. Its translation: CASSFTPGGQFMYF.

This clonotype came up a few times. The chain recombines TRBV13 with TRBJ1-5; D call uncertain. V was clipped by 5 bases and J by 9 bases, with 11 bases between them. Germline CDR1 is PRHDT and CDR2 is FYEKMQ (reference sequence). The length of the CDR3 is 12 residues. CDR3 coding DNA: TGTGCCAGCAGCACGGCTGGATTGCCCCAGCATTTT. The encoded protein is CASSTAGLPQHF.

In its sample, this clonotype was seen many times. This chain links TRBV4-1 with TRBJ2-6, with D tentatively TRBD2 (5 bases). V was trimmed by 1 base and J by 1 base, leaving 11 bases between them. The CDR3 has 17 amino acids. Germline-derived CDR1 and CDR2 are MGHRA and YSYEKL. The CDR3 loop is CASSQGYGSSGANVLTF. For the CDR3, the DNA is TGCGCCAGCAGCCAAGGGTATGGGAGTTCTGGGGCCAACGTCCTGACTTTC.

This clonotype was counted between two and nine times. The V call is TRBV5-1, the J call TRBJ2-3; unclear D gene. CDR3 length: 13 residues. Per the germline V gene, CDR1 is SGHRS and CDR2 is YFSETQ. The V end was cut by 2 bases, the J end by 5 bases, with 9 bases between. CDR3: CASSLAVGDTQYF. CDR3 DNA: TGCGCCAGCAGCTTAGCCGTGGGAGATACGCAGTATTTT.

This clonotype was observed at least ten times. The rearrangement links TRBV28 to TRBJ2-7; no clear D gene. The germline CDR1 and CDR2 sequences are MDHEN and SYDVKM. This CDR3 is built from 12 residues. The V and J ends lost 9 bases and 6 bases respectively, with 15 bases between them. The CDR3 protein is CASKMSSREQYF. As DNA, the CDR3 is TGTGCCAGTAAAATGTCCTCCCGCGAGCAGTACTTC.

This clonotype was picked up many times. This chain uses TRBV7-7 with TRBJ2-1; D is undetermined. Germline CDR1 and CDR2: SSHAT and FNYEAQ (reference sequence). The ends were cut back, 2 bases at V and 3 bases at J, with 8 bases in the middle. The CDR3 sequence is 14 residues long. The CDR3 sequence: CASSLSRSYNEQFF. The CDR3 DNA follows: TGTGCCAGCAGCTTAAGTCGGAGCTACAATGAGCAGTTCTTC. Full variable domain (rest looked up from reference TRBV7-7 and TRBJ2-1): GAGVSQSPRYKVTKRGQDVTLRCDPISSHATLYWYQQALGQGPEFLTYFNYEAQPDKSGLPSDRFSAERPEGSISTLTIQRTEQRDSAMYRCASSLSRSYNEQFFGPGTRLTVL.

The sample holds many counts of this clonotype. This chain links TRBV11-2 with TRBJ2-1; 8 nucleotides agree with TRBD1. The CDR3 totals 17 residues. The germline V gene has CDR1 SGHAT and CDR2 FQNNGV. V shed 1 base and J 3 bases; nucleotides not matched to a gene: 8. The CDR3 sequence is CASSLGPGGRSYNEQFF. CDR3 coding DNA: TGTGCCAGCAGCTTAGGCCCAGGGGGCCGAAGCTACAATGAGCAGTTCTTC.

This clonotype has ten or more counts. The CDR3 here is CASVGVGEQYF. In nucleotides, the CDR3 is TGTGCCAGCGTGGGAGTGGGGGAGCAGTACTTC. The chain combines TRBV2 with TRBJ2-7; D possibly corresponds to TRBD2 (5 bases). The CDR3 is 11 residues long. Trimming removed 8 bases at V and 7 bases at J, with 12 bases between. Germline values: CDR1 SNHLY, CDR2 FYNNEI.

This clonotype was picked up a small number of times. The genes are TRBV6-5 and TRBJ2-2, with D hard to call. The CDR3 has 14 amino acids. Trimming removed 2 bases from V and 4 bases from J, with 8 bases in between. Germline CDR1 MNHEY, CDR2 SVGAGI. As DNA, the CDR3 is TGTGCCAGCAGTTACGACCGATCCACCGGGGAGCTGTTTTTT. This gives the protein CASSYDRSTGELFF.

The chain uses TRBV7-9 and TRBJ2-7; D assignment may be TRBD1 or TRBD2 (5 bases each). The CDR3 spans 18 residues. CDR1 and CDR2 (germline): SEHNR, FQNEAQ (reference sequence). V dropped 3 bases and J dropped 6 bases, with 27 bases sitting between them. The CDR3 nucleotides read TGTGCCAGCAGCTTTCTTGAGAACCCACACGGGGCCTGGGGCGAGCAGTACTTC. This encodes CASSFLENPHGAWGEQYF.

In this sample, this clonotype turned up many times. The chain recombines TRBV11-2 with TRBJ1-5; D is undetermined. Per the germline V gene, CDR1 is SGHAT and CDR2 is FQNNGV. There are 14 residues in the CDR3. Trimming stripped 5 bases from V and 3 bases from J, with 11 bases between. The CDR3 DNA follows: TGTGCCAGCAGCCGTCAGGCGGACAATCAGCCCCAGCATTTT. This codes for CASSRQADNQPQHF.

In this sample, this clonotype turned up many times. V gene TRBV2 combines with J gene TRBJ2-1; a weak D match, TRBD2 (6 bases). The CDR3 contains 17 residues. Germline-derived CDR1 and CDR2 are SNHLY and FYNNEI. V shed 1 base and J shed 6 bases, with 19 bases lying between them. The CDR3 sequence is CASSEGRIGTLANEQFF. The CDR3 nucleotides are TGTGCCAGCAGTGAAGGGCGGATAGGGACTTTGGCCAATGAGCAGTTCTTC.